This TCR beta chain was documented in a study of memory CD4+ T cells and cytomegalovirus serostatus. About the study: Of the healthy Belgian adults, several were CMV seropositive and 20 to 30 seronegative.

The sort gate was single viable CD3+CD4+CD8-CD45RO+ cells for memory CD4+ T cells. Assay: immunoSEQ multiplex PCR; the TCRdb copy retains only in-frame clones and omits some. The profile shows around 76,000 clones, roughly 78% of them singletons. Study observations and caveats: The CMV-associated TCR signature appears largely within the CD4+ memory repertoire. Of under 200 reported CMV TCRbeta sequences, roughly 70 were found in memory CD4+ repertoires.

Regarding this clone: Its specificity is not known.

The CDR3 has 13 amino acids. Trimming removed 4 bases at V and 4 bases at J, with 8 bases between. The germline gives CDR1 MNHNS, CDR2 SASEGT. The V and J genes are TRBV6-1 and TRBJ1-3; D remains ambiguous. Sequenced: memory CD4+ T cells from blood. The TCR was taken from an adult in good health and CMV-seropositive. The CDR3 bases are TGTGCCAGCAGTGCCTTAGGGGGAAACACCATATATTTT. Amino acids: CASSALGGNTIYF.